These T cell receptor beta chains were read from a single sample in a study of blood T cell repertoires in COVID-19. Sequencing was performed with immunoSEQ multiplex PCR; in TCRdb, only in-frame clones are kept and a portion is missing. This table holds some 530,000 clones, less than 90% found once. Input material: PBMCs or T cells enriched from blood (not recorded which). These receptors were taken from a woman aged 55-70 years who had recovered from COVID-19. CDR3s include the opening cysteine and the closing phenylalanine or tryptophan. Each record gives: CDR3 protein, J gene, CDR3 length, V gene.

cdr3_aa: CASSYSRSTDTQYF
j_call: TRBJ2-3
cdr3_length: 14
v_call: TRBV6-5

cdr3_aa: CASSQPGQEANEQFF
j_call: TRBJ2-1
cdr3_length: 15
v_call: TRBV3-1/TRBV3-2

cdr3_aa: CAISEGAAKLFF
j_call: TRBJ1-4
cdr3_length: 12
v_call: TRBV10-3

cdr3_aa: CATPPGRATDTQYF
j_call: TRBJ2-3
cdr3_length: 14
v_call: TRBV24-1

cdr3_aa: CSASGGGGARVSTDTQYF
j_call: TRBJ2-3
cdr3_length: 18
v_call: TRBV20-1

cdr3_aa: CATSRDVRRGNTGELFF
j_call: TRBJ2-2
cdr3_length: 17
v_call: TRBV15

cdr3_aa: CASSETGIAYEQYF
j_call: TRBJ2-7
cdr3_length: 14
v_call: TRBV6-1

cdr3_aa: CASSSGQGSNQPQHF
j_call: TRBJ1-5
cdr3_length: 15
v_call: TRBV6-5

cdr3_aa: CASSSRPGHNPFANTGELFF
j_call: TRBJ2-2
cdr3_length: 20
v_call: TRBV7-8

cdr3_aa: CASSLTGTGALSYEQYF
j_call: TRBJ2-7
cdr3_length: 17
v_call: TRBV18

cdr3_aa: CASSLQGSINEQFF
j_call: TRBJ2-1
cdr3_length: 14
v_call: TRBV7-2

cdr3_aa: CASRQFSGNTIYF
j_call: TRBJ1-3
cdr3_length: 13
v_call: TRBV19

cdr3_aa: CASSQDQNPGNTIYF
j_call: TRBJ1-3
cdr3_length: 15
v_call: TRBV3-1/TRBV3-2

cdr3_aa: CASSATGNTEAFF
j_call: TRBJ1-1
cdr3_length: 13
v_call: TRBV3-1/TRBV3-2

cdr3_aa: CASSLGQGTGYTF
j_call: TRBJ1-2
cdr3_length: 13
v_call: TRBV12-3/TRBV12-4

cdr3_aa: CASSLGTGLITEAFF
j_call: TRBJ1-1
cdr3_length: 15
v_call: TRBV5-1

cdr3_aa: CASSQDSGYSAPDTQYF
j_call: TRBJ2-3
cdr3_length: 17
v_call: TRBV4-1

cdr3_aa: CASSRGLAGRYADTQYF
j_call: TRBJ2-3
cdr3_length: 17
v_call: TRBV14

cdr3_aa: CASRSGLAGGGSYNEQFF
j_call: TRBJ2-1
cdr3_length: 18
v_call: TRBV7-9

cdr3_aa: CASRTGDHSNQPQHF
j_call: TRBJ1-5
cdr3_length: 15
v_call: TRBV10-2

cdr3_aa: CASSLGPASAVPGELFF
j_call: TRBJ2-2
cdr3_length: 17
v_call: TRBV7-7

cdr3_aa: CASSSPGQGLDTQYF
j_call: TRBJ2-3
cdr3_length: 15
v_call: TRBV5-6

cdr3_aa: CASSQGQSNSPLHF
j_call: TRBJ1-6
cdr3_length: 14
v_call: TRBV3-1/TRBV3-2

cdr3_aa: CAWSTQGAYEQYF
j_call: TRBJ2-7
cdr3_length: 13
v_call: TRBV30

cdr3_aa: CASSPPGQNQETQYF
j_call: TRBJ2-5
cdr3_length: 15
v_call: TRBV18

cdr3_aa: CASSRTSGGGTEAFF
j_call: TRBJ1-1
cdr3_length: 15
v_call: TRBV4-1

cdr3_aa: CSASRGYGYTF
j_call: TRBJ1-2
cdr3_length: 11
v_call: TRBV20-1

cdr3_aa: CASGRGGPNEKLFF
j_call: TRBJ1-4
cdr3_length: 14
v_call: TRBV10-2

cdr3_aa: CASSQTGTPWYGYTF
j_call: TRBJ1-2
cdr3_length: 15
v_call: TRBV2

cdr3_aa: CASSVWGTPYEQYF
j_call: TRBJ2-7
cdr3_length: 14
v_call: TRBV7-9

cdr3_aa: CASSPNPTGSGNTIYF
j_call: TRBJ1-3
cdr3_length: 16
v_call: TRBV5-1

cdr3_aa: CASSMGGGQVGNQPQHF
j_call: TRBJ1-5
cdr3_length: 17
v_call: TRBV19

cdr3_aa: CASSSPVTGGNEQFF
j_call: TRBJ2-1
cdr3_length: 15
v_call: TRBV7-2

cdr3_aa: CASSLRTGTGNTGELFF
j_call: TRBJ2-2
cdr3_length: 17
v_call: TRBV7-2

cdr3_aa: CASKSQGRATNEKLFF
j_call: TRBJ1-4
cdr3_length: 16
v_call: TRBV6-4

cdr3_aa: CASSMTGIGSGANVLTF
j_call: TRBJ2-6
cdr3_length: 17
v_call: TRBV19

cdr3_aa: CASSLGGGTGELFF
j_call: TRBJ2-2
cdr3_length: 14
v_call: TRBV5-1

cdr3_aa: CATSDLQGADTQYF
j_call: TRBJ2-3
cdr3_length: 14
v_call: TRBV24-1

cdr3_aa: CSASRGGVPDTQYF
j_call: TRBJ2-3
cdr3_length: 14
v_call: TRBV20-1